Presented here are 9 T cell receptor beta chains from one specimen sequenced in a study of T-cell memory formation after mild COVID-19. TCRdb used MiXCR to reprocess the 5' RACE reads, holding one entry per CDR3 protein. The data hold 470,000 or so distinct CDR3 sequences, with 15% to 20% observed a single time. The sequencing sample was made of PBMCs or a T cell subset sorted from them (not recorded which). The receptors come from an adult woman who had mild COVID-19 (a few samples of this study predate the infection). Cell type and time point are not known.

In its sample, this clonotype was seen many times. V is TRBV4-2 and J is TRBJ2-7; tentative D call: TRBD2 (6 bases). The germline V gene encodes CDR1 LGHNA and CDR2 YNFKEQ. The CDR3 length is 20 residues. Trimming cost V 0 bases and J 0 bases, with 24 bases left between them. The CDR3 DNA follows: TGTGCCAGCAGCCAAGATACGGGCGCAGAGGAGGGGCCCAGCTCCTACGAGCAGTACTTC. Its translation is CASSQDTGAEEGPSSYEQYF.

This clonotype occurred a few times. The chain has TRBV23-1 and TRBJ2-1; the match to TRBD1 covers 9 bases. TRBV23-1 is reported as an ORF; its role is uncertain. The CDR3 consists of 13 residues. After removal of 9 bases from V and 2 bases from J, the junction contained 2 bases not matched to a gene. CDR3 in amino acids: CASGDRAYNEQFF. The CDR3 DNA reads as TGCGCCAGTGGGGACAGGGCCTACAATGAGCAGTTCTTC.

This clonotype was seen more than once but under ten times. The chain employs TRBV5-1 and TRBJ2-1; D call uncertain. The CDR3 is 14 amino acids. Germline values: CDR1 SGHRS, CDR2 YFSETQ. The ends were cut back, 0 bases at V and 5 bases at J, with 9 bases in the middle. The CDR3 DNA is TGCGCCAGCAGCTTGGGATCAGTAAACAATGAGCAGTTCTTC. Its protein product is CASSLGSVNNEQFF.

This clonotype was detected a few times. This chain links TRBV5-1 with TRBJ2-5; D is undetermined. Deletions cut 3 bases from V and 0 bases from J, with 3 bases between. Germline V gives CDR1 SGHRS, CDR2 YFSETQ. This CDR3 has 12 amino acids. DNA for the CDR3: TGCGCCAGCAGCTGGAACCAAGAGACCCAGTACTTC. Encoded protein: CASSWNQETQYF.

This clonotype was found many times. The chain uses TRBV7-6 and TRBJ2-7, with TRBD2 matching over 7 bases. The CDR3 has 16 amino acids. From germline, CDR1 is SGHVS and CDR2 FNYEAQ. The ends lost 5 bases at V and 0 bases at J; junction bases unmatched: 10. The CDR3 spells CASSPALGGDSYEQYF. The CDR3 DNA reads as TGTGCCAGCAGCCCAGCTTTGGGGGGGGACTCCTACGAGCAGTACTTC. Variable domain in full (rest from reference TRBV7-6 and TRBJ2-7): GAGVSQSPRYKVTKRGQDVALRCDPISGHVSLYWYRQALGQGPEFLTYFNYEAQQDKSGLPNDRFSAERPEGSISTLTIQRTEQRDSAMYRCASSPALGGDSYEQYFGPGTRLTVT.

This clonotype was counted a few times. The rearrangement links TRBV12-3 or TRBV12-4 to TRBJ2-1; weak D call: TRBD2 (5 bases). The length of the CDR3 is 16 residues. Trimming pared 1 base from V and 2 bases from J, leaving 12 bases between. CDR3 nucleotide sequence: TGTGCCAGCAGTTTAGGAATCGGGGAGACCTACAATGAGCAGTTCTTC. As protein: CASSLGIGETYNEQFF.

This clonotype was observed a handful of times. V usage is TRBV15 and J usage is TRBJ1-4, with D uncertain. Looked up from germline, CDR1 is LNHNV and CDR2 is YYDKDF (reference sequence). The CDR3 runs to 14 residues. Trimming shortened V by 5 bases and J by 4 bases, and 11 bases separated the two germline ends. The CDR3 protein is CATSSPSGNEKLFF. The CDR3 DNA sequence: TGTGCCACCAGCTCCCCCTCCGGTAATGAAAAACTGTTTTTT.

The rearrangement joins TRBV13 to TRBJ2-6; 7 positions agree with TRBD1. The CDR3 consists of 17 residues. CDR1 and CDR2 (germline): PRHDT, FYEKMQ (reference sequence). Unmatched junction bases numbered 4, after V lost 0 bases and J lost 2 bases. The CDR3 sequence is CASSLGLGGAGANVLTF. DNA for the CDR3: TGTGCCAGCAGCTTAGGCCTAGGGGGCGCTGGGGCCAACGTCCTGACTTTC.

V gene TRBV30 combines with J gene TRBJ2-1; D may be TRBD2 (6 bases). The CDR3 loop spans 14 amino acids. Germline V CDR1 and CDR2: GTSNPN, SVGIG (reference sequence). V lost 1 base, J lost 2 bases, and 9 bases lay in between. In DNA form, the CDR3 reads TGTGCCTGGAGTGGAGCGGGCACCTACAATGAGCAGTTCTTC. Protein: CAWSGAGTYNEQFF.